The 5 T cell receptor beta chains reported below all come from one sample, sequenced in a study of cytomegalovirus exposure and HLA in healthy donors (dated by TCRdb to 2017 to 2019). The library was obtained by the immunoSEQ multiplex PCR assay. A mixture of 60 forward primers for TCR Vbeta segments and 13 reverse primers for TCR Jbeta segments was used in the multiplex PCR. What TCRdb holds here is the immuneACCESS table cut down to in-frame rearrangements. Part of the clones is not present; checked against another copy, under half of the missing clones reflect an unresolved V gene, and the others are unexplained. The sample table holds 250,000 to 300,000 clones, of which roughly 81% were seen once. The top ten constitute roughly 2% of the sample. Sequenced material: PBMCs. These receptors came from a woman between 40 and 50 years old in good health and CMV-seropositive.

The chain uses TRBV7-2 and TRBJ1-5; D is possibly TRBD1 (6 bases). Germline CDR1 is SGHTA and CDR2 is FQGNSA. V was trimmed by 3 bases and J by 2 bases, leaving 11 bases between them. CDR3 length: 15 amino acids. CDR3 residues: CASSFRGGGNQPQHF. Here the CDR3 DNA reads TGTGCCAGCAGCTTCAGGGGTGGGGGCAATCAGCCCCAGCATTTT.

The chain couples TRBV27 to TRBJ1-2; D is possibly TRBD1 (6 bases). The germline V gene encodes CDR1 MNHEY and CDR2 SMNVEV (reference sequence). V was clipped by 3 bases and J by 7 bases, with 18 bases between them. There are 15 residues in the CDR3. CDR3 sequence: CASSLGVGGRGGYTF. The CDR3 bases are TGTGCCAGCAGTTTGGGAGTGGGGGGGCGTGGTGGCTACACCTTC.

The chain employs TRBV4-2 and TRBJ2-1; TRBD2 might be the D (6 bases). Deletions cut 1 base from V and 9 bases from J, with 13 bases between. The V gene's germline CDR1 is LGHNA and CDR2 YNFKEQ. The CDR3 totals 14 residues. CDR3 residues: CASSQGSGGLEQFF. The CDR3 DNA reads TGTGCCAGCAGCCAAGGTTCTGGAGGGCTTGAGCAGTTCTTC.

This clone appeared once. DNA of the CDR3: TGCAGTGCCCGCAGGAACACTGAAGCTTTCTTT. Protein sequence: CSARRNTEAFF. The chain links TRBV20-1 to TRBJ1-1; D uncertain. The CDR3 covers 11 residues. Germline CDR1 reads DFQATT; CDR2 reads SNEGSKA (reference sequence). V gave up 6 bases and J gave up 1 base, with 6 bases separating them.

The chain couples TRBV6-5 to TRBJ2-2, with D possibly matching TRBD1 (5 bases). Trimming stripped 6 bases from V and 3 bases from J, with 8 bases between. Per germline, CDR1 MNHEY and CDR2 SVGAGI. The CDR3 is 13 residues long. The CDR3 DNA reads TGTGCCAGCAGGACAGAATACACCGGGGAGCTGTTTTTT. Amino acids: CASRTEYTGELFF.